This TCR beta chain was recorded in a study of Graves' ophthalmopathy and Graves' hyperthyroidism. General study findings and limits: Both a roughly 70% sensitivity and an approximately 72% specificity characterized the model's predictions of ophthalmopathy progression.

This clonotype was counted only a few times. The antigen remains unidentified. Germline V gene lookup returns CDR1 SEHNR and CDR2 FQNEAQ (reference sequence). V dropped 3 bases and J dropped 6 bases, with 24 bases sitting between them. This CDR3 spans 17 amino acids. Diagnostic conclusions were grounded in clinical symptoms, serum thyroxine, TRAb, thyroid ultrasound and orbital computed tomography. TCR beta CDR3 regions were amplified from RNA transcripts. In the first round, RT-PCR was carried out with HTBI primers, and a multiplex PCR formed the second round. TCRdb called the multiplex PCR reads again in MiXCR, with one record for every CDR3 protein. Of more than 1,000,000 distinct CDR3 sequences in the sample, about 38% were seen once.

This TCR derives from an adult man with Graves' hyperthyroidism. Sequenced sample: peripheral blood or thyroid tissue (not recorded which). J is TRBJ2-7 and V is TRBV7-9, with D unclear. In nucleotides, the CDR3 is TGTGCCAGCAGCTTCCTTTCTTGGCAGGACCCGGTTCGCGAGCAGTACTTC. It encodes CASSFLSWQDPVREQYF.